These 24 T cell receptor beta chains originate from one sample sequenced in a study of OX40 agonist ivuxolimab in advanced cancers. Clones were read by immunoSEQ multiplex PCR, and TCRdb kept only the in-frame ones, dropping some. The sample has nearly 50,000 clones, roughly 84% seen once. This material consisted of CD4+ or CD8+ T cells sorted from blood, taken in a trial of the OX40 agonist ivuxolimab. All receptors derive from an adult with an advanced solid tumor such as melanoma, head and neck, liver or kidney cancer.

This chain connects TRBV7-9 to TRBJ2-1; the D call may be TRBD1 or TRBD2 (6 bases each). The length of the CDR3 is 14 residues. Germline CDR1 is SEHNR and CDR2 is FQNEAQ (reference sequence). Trimming took 5 bases from V and 9 from J, leaving 17 bases between them. CDR3 in DNA: TGTGCCAGCAGCGACCGGGGGCCAACAGGTGAGCAGTTCTTC. This sequence encodes CASSDRGPTGEQFF.

The J gene is TRBJ1-1, the V gene TRBV7-8, with D unresolved. Germline values: CDR1 SGHVS, CDR2 FQNEAQ. The CDR3 length is 14 residues. Trimming left V 1 base short and J 4 bases short, with 10 bases between. DNA for the CDR3: TGTGCCAGCAGCTTAGAACCAGAAGCCACTGAAGCTTTCTTT. It translates to CASSLEPEATEAFF.

This rearrangement joins TRBV11-2 to TRBJ2-2; unclear D gene. The CDR3 covers 12 residues. Germline V gene sequence: CDR1 SGHAT, CDR2 FQNNGV. V was clipped by 1 base and J by 5 bases, with 2 bases between them. The CDR3, as DNA: TGTGCCAGCAGCTTAGGGACCGGGGAGCTGTTTTTT. It is translated as CASSLGTGELFF.

This chain joins TRBV10-3 and TRBJ2-5; D may be TRBD1 (5 bases). Germline values: CDR1 ENHRY, CDR2 SYGVKD. Trimming took 5 bases from V and 5 from J, leaving 12 bases between them. This CDR3 region has 13 residues. CDR3 bases: TGTGCCATCAGTTACCAGGGTGGCGAGACCCAGTACTTC. It yields the protein CAISYQGGETQYF.

The chain uses TRBV12-5 and TRBJ2-4, with D perhaps matching TRBD2 (5 bases). The CDR3 is 17 residues long. The germline gives CDR1 LGHNT, CDR2 FRNRAP. Trimming removed 1 base at V and 0 bases at J, with 13 bases between. The CDR3 spells CASGLASGTLAKNIQYF. DNA for the CDR3: TGTGCTAGTGGTTTGGCGAGCGGAACTCTAGCCAAAAACATTCAGTACTTC.

V is TRBV5-6 and J is TRBJ1-2; D is perhaps TRBD1 (5 bases). CDR3 length equals 15 residues. The germline CDR1 and CDR2 sequences are SGHDT and YYEEEE. Trimming removed 7 bases at V and 4 bases at J, with 20 bases between. CDR3 protein: CASLNRDPGSYGYTF. The DNA of the CDR3 is TGTGCCAGCCTAAACCGGGACCCGGGAAGCTATGGCTACACCTTC. Full variable domain (remainder filled in from reference TRBV5-6 and TRBJ1-2): DAGVTQSPTHLIKTRGQQVTLRCSPKSGHDTVSWYQQALGQGPQFIFQYYEEEERQRGNFPDRFSGHQFPNYSSELNVNALLLGDSALYLCASLNRDPGSYGYTFGSGTRLTVV.

The chain links TRBV5-1 to TRBJ2-5; the D gene is possibly TRBD2 (5 bases). The CDR3 is made up of 14 amino acids. Trimming removed 0 bases from V and 2 bases from J, with 8 bases in between. Germline lookup yields CDR1 SGHRS and CDR2 YFSETQ. DNA of the CDR3: TGCGCCAGCAGCTTGGCGGGGAAACAAGAGACCCAGTACTTC. Amino acids: CASSLAGKQETQYF.

This sequence joins TRBV5-1 and TRBJ2-7, with D tentatively TRBD2 (6 bases). The CDR3 is 16 amino acids. Germline V gives CDR1 SGHRS, CDR2 YFSETQ. Trimming stripped 4 bases from V and 6 bases from J, with 23 bases between. CDR3 DNA sequence: TGCGCCAGCAGCCTGGGTTTCGGGCGGGGAGACGGCGAGCAGTACTTC. It codes for CASSLGFGRGDGEQYF.

The V and J genes are TRBV5-1 and TRBJ2-3, with 9 bases that match TRBD2. Per germline, CDR1 SGHRS and CDR2 YFSETQ. The CDR3 loop spans 18 amino acids. Trimming took 0 bases from V and 1 from J; bases not matched to a gene: 9. The CDR3 reads CASSLGLAGPPGTDTQYF. The CDR3 DNA follows: TGCGCCAGCAGCTTGGGGCTAGCGGGACCCCCGGGCACAGATACGCAGTATTTT.

The rearrangement uses TRBV5-8 and TRBJ2-3, with 9 positions matching TRBD2. The CDR3 totals 19 residues. The junction had 11 bases not matched to a gene; V was cut back by 0 bases and J by 0 bases. Germline V gene sequence: CDR1 SGHTS, CDR2 YDEGEE. The CDR3 protein is CASSLAGLTSGKSTDTQYF. Written as DNA, the CDR3 is TGTGCCAGCAGCTTGGCGGGGCTGACTAGCGGAAAGAGCACAGATACGCAGTATTTT.

V usage is TRBV30 and J usage is TRBJ2-5; 7 bases line up with TRBD2. This CDR3 is 13 amino acids long. Per the germline V gene, CDR1 is GTSNPN and CDR2 is SVGIG (reference sequence). V was clipped by 3 bases and J by 4 bases; unmatched bases: 5. This CDR3 is CAWSGGFGETQYF. As DNA, the CDR3 is TGTGCCTGGAGCGGGGGGTTTGGAGAGACCCAGTACTTC.

This rearrangement joins TRBV13 to TRBJ1-5; the match to TRBD1 covers 8 bases. Trimming removed 0 bases from V and 6 bases from J; junction bases left unmatched: 1. CDR3 length equals 14 residues. Germline V lookup: CDR1 PRHDT, CDR2 FYEKMQ (reference sequence). The CDR3 protein is CASSLGQGAQPQHF. DNA of the CDR3: TGTGCCAGCAGCTTAGGCCAGGGGGCTCAGCCCCAGCATTTT.

This clone has just a few counts. The chain has TRBV4-1 and TRBJ2-3, with D unclear. In germline, CDR1 is MGHRA, CDR2 YSYEKL. V was pared by 0 bases and J by 2 bases, with 15 bases between. The CDR3 is 17 amino acids. The CDR3 protein is CASSQDYWTRFTDTQYF. CDR3 sequence (DNA): TGCGCCAGCAGCCAAGACTACTGGACCCGATTCACAGATACGCAGTATTTT.

This clone was detected once. The chain recombines TRBV18 with TRBJ2-7, with TRBD1 identical over 7 bases. CDR3 length equals 15 residues. V shed 4 bases, J shed 2 bases, and the junction held 8 bases outside the gene matches. Germline loops: CDR1 KGHSH, CDR2 LQKENI. Written as DNA, the CDR3 is TGTGCCAGCTCACACGGACAGGTCCCGACCTACGAGCAGTACTTC. Encoded protein: CASSHGQVPTYEQYF. The full variable domain, rest sourced from reference TRBV18 and TRBJ2-7, is NAGVMQNPRHLVRRRGQEARLRCSPMKGHSHVYWYRQLPEEGLKFMVYLQKENIIDESGMPKERFSAEFPKEGPSILRIQQVVRGDSAAYFCASSHGQVPTYEQYFGPGTRLTVT.

This rearrangement joins TRBV29-1 to TRBJ2-5; D is possibly TRBD1 (5 bases). Germline assignment: CDR1 SQVTM and CDR2 ANQGSEA. V gave up 4 bases and J gave up 1 base, with 16 bases separating them. The CDR3 consists of 15 residues. This chain's CDR3 is CSVGITGFAQETQYF. In DNA, the CDR3 is TGCAGCGTTGGAATTACAGGTTTCGCCCAAGAGACCCAGTACTTC.

J is TRBJ1-4 and V is TRBV30, with a tentative D call TRBD1 (6 bases). Germline CDR1 and CDR2: GTSNPN and SVGIG (reference sequence). Trimming took 0 bases from V and 2 from J, leaving 10 bases between them. This CDR3 has 15 residues. CDR3 coding DNA: TGTGCCTGGAGTGTACCTGGACAGACTAATGAAAAACTGTTTTTT. Translating gives CAWSVPGQTNEKLFF.

The CDR3 region is CASSLGPEYEQYF. CDR3 DNA: TGTGCCAGCAGCTTAGGACCGGAATACGAGCAGTACTTC. The chain links TRBV11-3 to TRBJ2-7; no reliable D call. The CDR3 is 13 amino acids. The V end lost 1 base, the J end lost 4 bases, and 8 bases lay between the germline ends. Per germline, CDR1 SGHNT and CDR2 YENEEA.

The V gene is TRBV6-5, the J gene TRBJ2-5; D is ambiguous. The closer fit of TRBJ2-7 to the DNA end suggests the J call may be wrong. The CDR3 is 15 residues long. The V gene's germline CDR1 is MNHEY and CDR2 SVGAGI. The chain's CDR3 is CASRPWTDASYEQYF. The CDR3 DNA reads as TGTGCCAGCAGACCCTGGACCGATGCGTCCTACGAGCAGTACTTC.

This clone was seen a handful of times. V is TRBV21-1 and J is TRBJ1-1. TRBV21-1 is deemed a pseudogene. CDR3 length: 13 residues. The CDR3 loop reads CASSSSSGTEAFF. Written as DNA, the CDR3 is TGTGCCAGCAGCAGCTCCTCCGGGACTGAAGCTTTCTTT.

The chain uses TRBV30 and TRBJ2-1, with TRBD2 matching over 8 bases. Germline V gives CDR1 GTSNPN, CDR2 SVGIG (reference sequence). The CDR3 is 14 amino acids. Trimming took 2 bases from V and 7 from J; bases not matched to a gene: 7. The CDR3 protein is CAWSPGLGINEQFF. The CDR3 bases are TGTGCCTGGAGTCCGGGACTAGGAATAAATGAGCAGTTCTTC.

The rearrangement links TRBV5-1 to TRBJ2-1; TRBD2 agrees at 12 bases. The germline V gene has CDR1 SGHRS and CDR2 YFSETQ. The V segment lost 2 bases and the J segment 3 bases; nucleotides outside the gene matches: 6. The CDR3 is made up of 17 amino acids. The CDR3 sequence is CASSFSGTSGFYNEQFF. The CDR3 coding sequence is TGCGCCAGCAGCTTCTCCGGGACTAGCGGGTTCTACAATGAGCAGTTCTTC.

The chain recombines TRBV19 with TRBJ2-3, with 9 nucleotides matching TRBD2. Losses at the gene ends were 1 base for V and 5 bases for J; bases not matched to a gene: 4. Germline loops: CDR1 LNHDA, CDR2 SQIVND (reference sequence). There are 15 residues in the CDR3. CDR3 in DNA: TGTGCCAGTAGTATAGGAGCGGGAGGCGGAGATACGCAGTATTTT. This sequence encodes CASSIGAGGGDTQYF.

This chain uses TRBV6-6 with TRBJ2-1, with D uncertain. CDR1 and CDR2 from the germline V gene are MNHNY and SVGAGI (reference sequence). The CDR3 is made up of 11 amino acids. The V and J ends lost 5 bases and 9 bases respectively, with 8 bases between them. The CDR3 reads CASSGLSEQFF. CDR3 sequence (DNA): TGTGCCAGCAGTGGCCTGAGTGAGCAGTTCTTC.

V usage is TRBV19 and J usage is TRBJ1-2; D is possibly TRBD1 (5 bases). The CDR3 covers 14 residues. V was shortened by 7 bases and J by 6 bases, with 18 bases between the two germline ends. The V gene's germline CDR1 is LNHDA and CDR2 SQIVND (reference sequence). The CDR3 loop is CASTTDRYRNGYTF. The CDR3 nucleotides read TGTGCCAGTACCACAGACCGATACAGGAATGGCTACACCTTC.